A selection of T cell receptor beta chains follows, all from one sample in a study of cytomegalovirus exposure and HLA in healthy donors. This table comes from immunoSEQ multiplex PCR, and its TCRdb copy is limited to in-frame clones, with some not included. This repertoire includes 150,000 or so clones. The specimen sequenced was PBMCs. All receptors derive from a woman in her thirties or forties in good health and CMV-seropositive. The CDR3 runs from the conserved cysteine through the conserved F or W. A D gene is named only where the DNA matches it firmly.

>TRBJ1-2|TRBV10-2|TRBD1
CASSESGQGAGGYTF
TGCGCCAGCAGTGAGTCAGGACAGGGGGCCGGGGGCTACACCTTC
>TRBJ2-7|TRBV7-8|-
CASSYLGDSGYEQYF
TGTGCCAGCAGCTACCTGGGGGACTCAGGATACGAGCAGTACTTC
>TRBJ1-5|TRBV6-1|TRBD1
CASSEQGGRSKVPQHF
TGTGCCAGCAGTGAACAGGGGGGTAGGAGTAAGGTGCCCCAGCATTTT
>TRBJ2-3|TRBV29-1|TRBD2
CSVELGLAGGPLTLDTQYF
TGCAGCGTTGAGCTGGGACTAGCGGGAGGCCCCCTTACCTTGGATACGCAGTATTTT
>TRBJ1-3|TRBV7-3|-
CASSQAGGIGNTIYF
TGTGCCAGCAGCCAAGCCGGGGGTATTGGAAACACCATATATTTT
>TRBJ2-1|TRBV4-2|TRBD2
CASSHVTSGRYNEQFF
TGTGCCAGCAGCCATGTGACTAGCGGGAGGTACAATGAGCAGTTCTTC
>TRBJ2-1|TRBV7-3|-
CASSWDSPTSSYNEQFF
TGTGCCAGCAGCTGGGACTCTCCGACGAGCTCCTACAATGAGCAGTTCTTC
>TRBJ2-3|TRBV7-9|TRBD2
CASSFGLAGTDTQYF
TGTGCCAGCAGCTTTGGACTAGCGGGCACAGATACGCAGTATTTT
>TRBJ1-2|TRBV5-1|-
CASSLSGGGSYGYTF
TGCGCCAGCAGCTTGTCGGGCGGAGGTAGCTATGGCTACACCTTC
>TRBJ2-7|TRBV29-1|TRBD2
CSVEGRVVGSGLDTYEQYF
TGCAGCGTTGAAGGTAGGGTGGTAGGGTCCGGACTAGATACCTACGAGCAGTACTTC
>TRBJ1-2|TRBV7-3|TRBD1
CASSPSGTGGHGYTF
TGTGCCAGCAGCCCATCCGGGACAGGGGGCCATGGCTACACCTTC
>TRBJ2-1|TRBV5-1|-
CASSLATGNEQFF
TGCGCCAGCAGCTTGGCCACAGGCAATGAGCAGTTCTTC
>TRBJ2-7|TRBV4-2|-
CASSQVLYEQYF
TGTGCCAGCAGCCAAGTCCTCTACGAGCAGTACTTC
>TRBJ2-6|TRBV6-1|TRBD2
CASSEFASGRPGANVLTF
TGTGCCAGCAGTGAATTTGCAAGCGGGAGGCCTGGGGCCAACGTCCTGACTTTC
>TRBJ2-5|TRBV15|-
CATSRGSGGIRETQYF
TGTGCCACCAGCAGAGGGTCTGGCGGTATACGAGAGACCCAGTACTTC
>TRBJ1-1|TRBV7-2|-
CASSFMNTEAFF
TGTGCCAGCAGCTTCATGAACACTGAAGCTTTCTTT
>TRBJ1-1|TRBV11-2|-
CASSLTGGLTEAFF
TGTGCCAGCAGCTTAACGGGGGGACTGACTGAAGCTTTCTTT
>TRBJ1-4|TRBV2|TRBD1
CASSERQGERKLFF
TGTGCCAGCAGTGAAAGACAGGGGGAGAGGAAACTGTTTTTT
>TRBJ2-7|TRBV28|-
CASSLLLVQGGGKYEQYF
TGTGCCAGCAGTTTATTGTTAGTACAGGGAGGGGGGAAATACGAGCAGTACTTC